The clone carrying this T cell receptor beta chain was counted only a few times. An oligo carrying a UMI was ligated to the cDNA 3' end. The first PCR ran approximately 4 cycles with an equimolar RC1.1 and RC1.2 beta primer mix. MiXCR, applied by TCRdb to the UMI-ligation and nested PCR reads, yields one record per CDR3 protein. Here the sample spans tens of thousands of distinct CDR3 sequences, less than 7.5% being singletons. The data are from a study of quantifying T cell responses using KT2 cells. Study-level background: RNA was reverse transcribed with TCR alpha and beta constant-region primers.

The sample is PBMC spiked with counted cells of clone KT2. Fixed numbers of PBMC received varying amounts of KT2 cells. The source material was PBMCs spiked with cells of the T cell clone KT2. The TCR was taken from a human donor.

CDR3: CASSPNRVSGETQYF. In nucleotides, the CDR3 is TGTGCCAGCAGCCCGAACAGGGTTTCGGGAGAGACCCAGTACTTC. V and J are TRBV7-2 and TRBJ2-5; D possibly corresponds to TRBD1 (6 bases). Trimming cost V 5 bases and J 4 bases, with 17 bases left between them. Germline V CDR1 and CDR2: SGHTA, FQGNSA. CDR3 length: 15 amino acids.